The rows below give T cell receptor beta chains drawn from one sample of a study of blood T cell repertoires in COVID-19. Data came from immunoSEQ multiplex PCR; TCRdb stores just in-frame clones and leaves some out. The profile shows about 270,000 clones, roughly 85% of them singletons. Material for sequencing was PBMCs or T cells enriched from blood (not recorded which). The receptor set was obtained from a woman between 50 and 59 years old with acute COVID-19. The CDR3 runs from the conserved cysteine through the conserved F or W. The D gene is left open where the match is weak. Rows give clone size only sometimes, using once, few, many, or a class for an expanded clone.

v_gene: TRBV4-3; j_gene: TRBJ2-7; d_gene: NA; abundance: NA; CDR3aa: CASSQEEGGYEQYF; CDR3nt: TGCGCCAGCAGCCAAGAAGAGGGCGGGTACGAGCAGTACTTC
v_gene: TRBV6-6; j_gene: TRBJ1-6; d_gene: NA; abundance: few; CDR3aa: CASRPPGSSYNSPLHF; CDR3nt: TGTGCCAGCAGACCACCGGGGAGCTCCTATAATTCACCCCTCCACTTT
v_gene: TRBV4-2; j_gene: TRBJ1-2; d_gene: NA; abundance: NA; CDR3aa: CASSQVLEAGNYGYTF; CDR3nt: TGTGCCAGCAGCCAAGTTTTAGAAGCAGGAAACTATGGCTACACCTTC
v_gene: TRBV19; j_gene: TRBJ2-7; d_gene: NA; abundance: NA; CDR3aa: CASRTRDEQYF; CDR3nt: TGTGCCAGTAGGACCCGGGACGAGCAGTACTTC
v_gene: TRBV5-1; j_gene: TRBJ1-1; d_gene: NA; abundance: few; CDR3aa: CASSFKPGDTEAFF; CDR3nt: TGCGCCAGCAGTTTTAAACCGGGGGACACTGAAGCTTTCTTT
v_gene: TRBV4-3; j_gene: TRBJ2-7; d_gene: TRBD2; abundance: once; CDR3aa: CASSRYGTTAYEQYF; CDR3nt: TGCGCCAGCAGCCGATACGGGACTACAGCCTACGAGCAGTACTTC
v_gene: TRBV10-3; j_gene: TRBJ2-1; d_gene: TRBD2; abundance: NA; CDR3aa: CAISESILSGGNEQFF; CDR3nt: TGTGCCATCAGTGAGTCGATCCTCTCGGGGGGGAATGAGCAGTTCTTC
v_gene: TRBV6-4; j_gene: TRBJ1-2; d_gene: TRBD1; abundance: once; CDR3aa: CASSLTGEYGYTF; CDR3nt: TGTGCCAGCAGTTTGACAGGGGAGTATGGCTACACCTTC
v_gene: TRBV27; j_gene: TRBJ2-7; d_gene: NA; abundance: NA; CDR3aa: CASSALHGSLYEQYF; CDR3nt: TGTGCCAGCAGTGCACTACATGGGAGCCTCTACGAGCAGTACTTC
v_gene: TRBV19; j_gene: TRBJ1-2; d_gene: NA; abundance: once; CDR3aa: CASRGEVYTF; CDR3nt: TGTGCCAGTAGAGGGGAAGTCTACACCTTC
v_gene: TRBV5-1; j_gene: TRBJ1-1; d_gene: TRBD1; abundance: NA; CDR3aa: CASSPTGGRGTEAFF; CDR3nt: TGCGCCAGCAGTCCAACAGGGGGCCGTGGGACTGAAGCTTTCTTT
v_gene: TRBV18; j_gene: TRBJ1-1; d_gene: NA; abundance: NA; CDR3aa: CASSEGTNTEAFF; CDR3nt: TGTGCCAGCTCGGAGGGGACGAACACTGAAGCTTTCTTT
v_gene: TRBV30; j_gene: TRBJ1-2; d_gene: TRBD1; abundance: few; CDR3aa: CAWRQGAFYGYTF; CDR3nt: TGTGCCTGGCGACAGGGGGCTTTTTATGGCTACACCTTC
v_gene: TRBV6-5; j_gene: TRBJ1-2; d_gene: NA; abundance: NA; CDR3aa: CASSWGGNYGYTF; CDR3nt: TGTGCCAGCAGTTGGGGGGGTAACTATGGCTACACCTTC
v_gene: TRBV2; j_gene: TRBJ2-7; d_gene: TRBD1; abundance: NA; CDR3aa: CASSGDSSYEQYF; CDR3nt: TGTGCCAGCAGTGGGGACAGCTCCTACGAGCAGTACTTC
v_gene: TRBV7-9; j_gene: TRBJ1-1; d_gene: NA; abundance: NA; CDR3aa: CASSFQGSATEAFF; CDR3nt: TGTGCCAGCAGCTTTCAGGGGTCGGCCACTGAAGCTTTCTTT
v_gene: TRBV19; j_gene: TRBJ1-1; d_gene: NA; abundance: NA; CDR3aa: CASSIGGRGFAFF; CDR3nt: TGTGCCAGTAGTATTGGCGGCCGAGGGTTTGCTTTCTTT
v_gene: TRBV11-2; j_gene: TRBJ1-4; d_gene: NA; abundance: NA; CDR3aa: CASSLGPGGLNEKLFF; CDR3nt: TGTGCCAGCAGCTTAGGTCCTGGAGGGTTAAATGAAAAACTGTTTTTT
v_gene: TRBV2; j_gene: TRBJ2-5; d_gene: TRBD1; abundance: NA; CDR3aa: CASASPGQGGTQYF; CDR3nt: TGTGCCAGCGCTTCGCCGGGACAGGGGGGGACCCAGTACTTC
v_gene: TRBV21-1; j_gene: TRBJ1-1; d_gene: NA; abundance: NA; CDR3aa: CASLRGGRMNTEAFF; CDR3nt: TGTGCCAGCTTACGAGGGGGCCGTATGAACACTGAAGCTTTCTTT
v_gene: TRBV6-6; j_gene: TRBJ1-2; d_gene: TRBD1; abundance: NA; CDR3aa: CASSQDRGIGYGYTF; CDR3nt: TGTGCCAGCAGTCAAGACAGGGGAATCGGCTATGGCTACACCTTC
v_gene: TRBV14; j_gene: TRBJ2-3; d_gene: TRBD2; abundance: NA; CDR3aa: CASSTAPAGGLNTQYF; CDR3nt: TGTGCCAGCAGCACAGCCCCAGCGGGGGGCCTCAATACGCAGTATTTT
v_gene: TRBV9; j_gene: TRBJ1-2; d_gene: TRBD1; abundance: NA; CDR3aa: CASSPGTGAYGYTF; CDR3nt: TGTGCCAGCAGCCCCGGGACAGGGGCATATGGCTACACCTTC
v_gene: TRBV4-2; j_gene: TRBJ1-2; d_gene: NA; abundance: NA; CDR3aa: CASSQDLLEGQNNNYGYTF; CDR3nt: TGTGCCAGCAGCCAAGATCTGTTGGAAGGACAGAACAATAACTATGGCTACACCTTC
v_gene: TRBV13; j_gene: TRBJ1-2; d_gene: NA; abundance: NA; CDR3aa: CASSLVSGEKDGYTF; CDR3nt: TGTGCCAGCAGCTTAGTCTCAGGGGAAAAAGATGGCTACACCTTC
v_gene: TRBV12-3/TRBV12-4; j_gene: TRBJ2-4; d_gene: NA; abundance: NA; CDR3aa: CASSILAKNIQYF; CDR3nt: TGTGCCAGCAGTATATTAGCCAAAAACATTCAGTACTTC
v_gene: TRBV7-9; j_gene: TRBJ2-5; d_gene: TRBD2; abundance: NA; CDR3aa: CASSVLAGGSRQETQYF; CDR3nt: TGTGCCAGCAGCGTACTAGCGGGGGGTTCTCGTCAAGAGACCCAGTACTTC
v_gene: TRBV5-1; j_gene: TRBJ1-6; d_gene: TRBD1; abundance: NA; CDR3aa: CASSPNQGDNSPLHF; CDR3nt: TGCGCCAGCAGCCCGAATCAGGGGGACAATTCACCCCTCCACTTT
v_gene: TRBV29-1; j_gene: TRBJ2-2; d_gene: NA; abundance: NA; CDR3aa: CSVCFTRTGELFF; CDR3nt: TGCAGCGTTTGTTTCACGCGGACCGGGGAGCTGTTTTTT
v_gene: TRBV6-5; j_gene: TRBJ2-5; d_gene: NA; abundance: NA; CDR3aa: CASSSWGGRETQYF; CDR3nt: TGTGCCAGCAGTTCGTGGGGGGGCCGAGAGACCCAGTACTTC
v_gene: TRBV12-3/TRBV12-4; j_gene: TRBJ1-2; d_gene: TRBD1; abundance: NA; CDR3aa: CASSSDRVYGYTF; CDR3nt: TGTGCCAGCAGTTCGGACAGGGTCTATGGCTACACCTTC
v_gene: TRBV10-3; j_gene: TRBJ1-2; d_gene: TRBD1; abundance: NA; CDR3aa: CAISEGGGNYGYTF; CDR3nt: TGTGCCATCAGTGAGGGAGGGGGCAATTATGGCTACACCTTC
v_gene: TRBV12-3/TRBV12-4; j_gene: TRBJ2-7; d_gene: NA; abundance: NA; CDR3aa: CVSSMTAGYEQYF; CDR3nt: TGTGTCAGCAGTATGACTGCTGGCTACGAGCAGTACTTC
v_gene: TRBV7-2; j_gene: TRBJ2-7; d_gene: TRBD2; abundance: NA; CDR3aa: CASSLVGGYPEQYF; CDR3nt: TGTGCCAGCAGCTTAGTCGGGGGGTACCCCGAGCAGTACTTC
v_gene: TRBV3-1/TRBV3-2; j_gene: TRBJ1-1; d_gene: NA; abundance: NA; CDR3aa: CASSQGHRNTEAFF; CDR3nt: TGTGCCAGCAGCCAAGGCCACAGGAACACTGAAGCTTTCTTT
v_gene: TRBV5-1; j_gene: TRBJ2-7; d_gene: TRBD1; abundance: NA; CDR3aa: CASSLGPQGAQNEQYF; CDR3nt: TGCGCCAGCAGCTTGGGGCCTCAGGGGGCGCAGAACGAGCAGTACTTC
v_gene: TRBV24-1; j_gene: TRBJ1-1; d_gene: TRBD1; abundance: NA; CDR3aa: CATSDIRQGSTEAFF; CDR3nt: TGTGCCACCAGTGATATAAGACAGGGGAGCACTGAAGCTTTCTTT
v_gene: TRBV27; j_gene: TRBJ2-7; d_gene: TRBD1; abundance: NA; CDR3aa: CASSSGQGLNHEQYF; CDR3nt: TGTGCCAGCAGTTCCGGACAGGGCCTAAACCACGAGCAGTACTTC
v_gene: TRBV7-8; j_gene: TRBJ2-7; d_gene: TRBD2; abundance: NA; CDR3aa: CASRDPGGGSYEQYF; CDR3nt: TGTGCCAGCAGAGATCCGGGGGGGGGCTCCTACGAGCAGTACTTC
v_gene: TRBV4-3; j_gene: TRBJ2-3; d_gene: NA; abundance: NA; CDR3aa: CASSQGHKDSSTTDTQYF; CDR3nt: TGCGCCAGCAGCCAAGGACACAAGGACAGTAGTACCACAGATACGCAGTATTTT
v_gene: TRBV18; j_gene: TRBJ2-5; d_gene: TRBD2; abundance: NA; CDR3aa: CASSPGLAQETQYF; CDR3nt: TGTGCCAGCTCACCAGGACTAGCTCAAGAGACCCAGTACTTC
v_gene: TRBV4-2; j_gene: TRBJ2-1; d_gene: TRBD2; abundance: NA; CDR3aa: CASSHAGTSGYNEQFF; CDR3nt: TGTGCCAGCAGCCATGCCGGGACTAGCGGCTACAATGAGCAGTTCTTC
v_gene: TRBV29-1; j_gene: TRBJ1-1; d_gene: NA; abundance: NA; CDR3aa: CSVVEPGNNEAFF; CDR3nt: TGCAGCGTTGTTGAGCCAGGGAATAATGAAGCTTTCTTT
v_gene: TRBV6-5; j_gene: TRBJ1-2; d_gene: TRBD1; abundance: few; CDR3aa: CASSYSGTGIPGGYTF; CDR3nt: TGTGCCAGCAGTTACTCCGGGACAGGGATCCCGGGCGGCTACACCTTC
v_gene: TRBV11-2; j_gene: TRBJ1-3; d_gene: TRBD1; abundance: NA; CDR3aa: CASSSRTGAYSGNTIYF; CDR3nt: TGTGCCAGCAGCTCCCGGACAGGGGCATACTCTGGAAACACCATATATTTT